The rows below give T cell receptor beta chains drawn from one sample of a study of low-dose radiotherapy and immunotherapy resistance in tumors. MiXCR was run by TCRdb on the reads, yielding one entry per CDR3 protein. The table includes under 95,000 distinct CDR3 sequences, around a sixth detected once. Source: PBMCs, taken after low-dose radiotherapy plus immunotherapy. The receptors originated from a male donor with prostate cancer. Each CDR3 is given with its conserved first and last residue. The D gene is left open where the match is weak. Only part of the rows carry a size: once, few, many, or a class if the clone is expanded.

D	V	J	size	DNA	CDR3
TRBD1	TRBV10-3	TRBJ1-1	many	TGTGCCATCAGTGAGTTAGTCGGACAGGGGGCGTCGAACACTGAAGCTTTCTTT	CAISELVGQGASNTEAFF
TRBD2	TRBV4-1	TRBJ2-3	many	TGCGCCAGCAGCCGGACTAGCGGGAGCGATACGCAGTATTTT	CASSRTSGSDTQYF
NA	TRBV7-2	TRBJ1-1	many	TGTGCCAGCAGCTTAGGATCGGGCGGCACTGAAGCTTTCTTT	CASSLGSGGTEAFF
NA	TRBV2	TRBJ2-5	many	TGTGCCAGCGAAGGGCTTGGGCAAGAGACCCAGTACTTC	CASEGLGQETQYF
TRBD1	TRBV28	TRBJ2-1	many	TGTGCCAGCAGTGACAGGGGCAATGAGCAGTTCTTC	CASSDRGNEQFF
TRBD1	TRBV28	TRBJ2-7	few	TGTGCCAGCAGTTCCCCCGGGACAGGGGTGCGGGAGCAGTACTTC	CASSSPGTGVREQYF
NA	TRBV12-3/TRBV12-4	TRBJ1-4	NA	TGTGCCAGCAGTGTCGACAGAATTAATGAAAAACTGTTTTTT	CASSVDRINEKLFF
TRBD1	TRBV12-3/TRBV12-4	TRBJ1-5	many	TGTGCCAGCAGTTTACGTCCAGGGGGCCGCAATCAGCCCCAGCATTTT	CASSLRPGGRNQPQHF
NA	TRBV27	TRBJ1-4	many	TGTGCCAGCAGTTTTTCGCGGGGAAGGGAAAAACTGTTTTTT	CASSFSRGREKLFF
NA	TRBV28	TRBJ1-5	many	TGTGCCAGCAGTTTAAGGAGCAATCAGCCCCAGCATTTT	CASSLRSNQPQHF
TRBD2	TRBV19	TRBJ2-5	many	TGTGCCAGTAGTCCCGAGGGGCCTAGCGGGAGGGCAAGGACTTCGGAAGAGACCCAGTACTTC	CASSPEGPSGRARTSEETQYF
NA	TRBV12-3/TRBV12-4	TRBJ2-5	NA	TGTGCCAGCAGTTTTGGCTCGCTGGGGGAGACCCAGTACTTC	CASSFGSLGETQYF
TRBD2	TRBV5-6	TRBJ2-5	many	TGTGCCAGCAGCCTCGGACTAGCGGGAGGGCCTCACCAAGAGACCCAGTACTTC	CASSLGLAGGPHQETQYF
TRBD1	TRBV7-2	TRBJ2-7	many	TGTGCCAGCAGCTTAGGGGGGGACAGGGGTGGTGGGCAGTACTTC	CASSLGGDRGGGQYF
NA	TRBV11-2	TRBJ2-1	many	TGTGCCAGCAGCTTACCCCTACGTAGTGGTGAGCAGTTCTTC	CASSLPLRSGEQFF
TRBD1	TRBV4-1	TRBJ1-2	NA	TGCGCCAGCAGCTCCCGGGACAGGGGGTCTTGGCTCAATGGCTACACCTTC	CASSSRDRGSWLNGYTF
TRBD2	TRBV19	TRBJ2-5	many	TGTGCCAGTAGTATAAATAGCGGGAGAGAGACCCAGTACTTC	CASSINSGRETQYF
NA	TRBV19	TRBJ1-1	many	TGTGCCAGTAGTACCTGGGTGGAAGGGGCTGAAGCTTTCTTT	CASSTWVEGAEAFF
TRBD2	TRBV7-9	TRBJ2-5	many	TGTGCCAGCAGCTTATCCCGACTAGCGCAAGAGACCCAGTACTTC	CASSLSRLAQETQYF
NA	TRBV5-3	TRBJ2-1	NA	TGTGCCAGCAGCTTTCGCTTTCTGGTCTACAATGAGCAGTTCTTC	CASSFRFLVYNEQFF
TRBD1	TRBV5-1	TRBJ2-3	many	TGCGCCAGCAGGATGGGACAGGGGCCTCGGACAGATACGCAGTATTTT	CASRMGQGPRTDTQYF
NA	TRBV5-5	TRBJ1-5	many	TGTGCCAGCAGCTCCCAGATTTCTCAGGGGTTGGAGCCCCAGCATTTT	CASSSQISQGLEPQHF
TRBD2	TRBV4-1	TRBJ2-3	many	TGCGCCAGCAGCCAGGAAAGGACTAGCGGGGATACGCAGTATTTT	CASSQERTSGDTQYF
TRBD2	TRBV2	TRBJ2-1	many	TGTGCCAGCAGTGAGGCGGGAGTCTCCTACAATGAGCAGTTCTTC	CASSEAGVSYNEQFF
TRBD1	TRBV4-3	TRBJ1-5	NA	TGCGCCAGCAGCCCCCAAAGGGGGACAGGGCCTTGGTTGAGCAATCAGCCCCAGCATTTT	CASSPQRGTGPWLSNQPQHF
NA	TRBV5-6	TRBJ2-7	many	TGTGCCAGCAGCCCCGGACGGGACTACGAGCAGTACTTC	CASSPGRDYEQYF
NA	TRBV28	TRBJ2-7	many	TGTGCCAGCAGCCCCTATCAGCCTCCCCACGAGCAGTACTTC	CASSPYQPPHEQYF
TRBD1	TRBV5-8	TRBJ1-2	NA	TGTGCCAGCAGCTACGAGGACAGGTTCGACTACACCTTC	CASSYEDRFDYTF
TRBD2	TRBV3-1	TRBJ2-2	many	TGTGCCAGCAGCCACGCTAGCGGGATGGTCGGCACCGGGGAGCTGTTTTTT	CASSHASGMVGTGELFF
NA	TRBV11-2	TRBJ2-3	many	TGTGGTAGTGGGACCCGGCCCACAGATACGCAGTATTTT	CGSGTRPTDTQYF